This T cell receptor beta chain was retrieved from a study of T cell changes during pregnancy in multiple sclerosis. The V and J ends lost 7 bases and 0 bases respectively, with 10 bases between them. CDR3 size: 13 residues. Germline assignment: CDR1 MDHEN and CDR2 SYDVKM. The repertoire was sequenced with immunoSEQ multiplex PCR; TCRdb's copy has only in-frame clones and lacks some. The sample yields over 55,000 clones, approximately 87% seen once. This TCR derives from a human donor whose cells served as feeder cells for cultures in a pregnancy study. The sample was peripheral blood from another person, used as feeder cells. The rearrangement uses TRBV28 and TRBJ2-7; no definite D call. The CDR3: CASKVVFSYEQYF. In DNA form, the CDR3 reads TGTGCCAGCAAGGTGGTCTTCTCCTACGAGCAGTACTTC.